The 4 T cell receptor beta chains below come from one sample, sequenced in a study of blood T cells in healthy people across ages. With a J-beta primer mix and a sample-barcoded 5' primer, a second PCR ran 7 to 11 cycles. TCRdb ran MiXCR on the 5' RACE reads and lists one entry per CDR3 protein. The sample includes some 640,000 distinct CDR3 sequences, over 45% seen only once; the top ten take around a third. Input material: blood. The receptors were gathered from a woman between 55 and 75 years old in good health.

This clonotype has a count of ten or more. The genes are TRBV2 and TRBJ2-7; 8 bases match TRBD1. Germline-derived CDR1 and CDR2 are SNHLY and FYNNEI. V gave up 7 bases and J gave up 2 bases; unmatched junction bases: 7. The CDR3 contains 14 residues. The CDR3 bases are TGTGCCAGCACCCGGACAGGGATCACCTACGAGCAGTACTTC. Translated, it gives CASTRTGITYEQYF.

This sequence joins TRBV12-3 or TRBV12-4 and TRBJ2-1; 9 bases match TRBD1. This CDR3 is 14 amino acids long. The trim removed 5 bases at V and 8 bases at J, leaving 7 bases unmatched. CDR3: CASSRDRDLDEQFF. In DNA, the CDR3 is TGTGCCAGCAGTCGGGACAGGGATTTAGATGAGCAGTTCTTC.

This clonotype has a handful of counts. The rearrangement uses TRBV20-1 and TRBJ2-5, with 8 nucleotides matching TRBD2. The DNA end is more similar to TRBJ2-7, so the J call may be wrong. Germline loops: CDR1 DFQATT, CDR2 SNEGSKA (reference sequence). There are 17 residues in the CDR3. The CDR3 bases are TGCAGTGCCGCTACAATTCCTAGCGGGCAAAGGCCCTACGAGCAGTACTTC. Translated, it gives CSAATIPSGQRPYEQYF.

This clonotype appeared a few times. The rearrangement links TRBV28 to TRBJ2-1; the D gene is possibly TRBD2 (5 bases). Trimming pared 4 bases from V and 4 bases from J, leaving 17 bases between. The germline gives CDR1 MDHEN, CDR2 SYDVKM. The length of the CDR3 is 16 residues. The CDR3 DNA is TGTGCCAGCAGTTCCTTAGCGACACCTTGGTACAATGAGCAGTTCTTC. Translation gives CASSSLATPWYNEQFF. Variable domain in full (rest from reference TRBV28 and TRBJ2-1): DVKVTQSSRYLVKRTGEKVFLECVQDMDHENMFWYRQDPGLGLRLIYFSYDVKMKEKGDIPEGYSVSREKKERFSLILESASTNQTSMYLCASSSLATPWYNEQFFGPGTRLTVL.